These 30 T cell receptor beta chains originate from one sample sequenced in a study of shared clonotypes between healthy human individuals. TCRdb keeps only in-frame clones here, not all; method: immunoSEQ multiplex PCR. The sample records 550,000 to 800,000 clones, around 67% being singletons. The sequenced sample was memory CD4+ T cells sorted from blood. Subset indicated: CD45RA-negative fraction. These receptor sequences come from a woman aged 25 to 39 in good health.

The rearrangement uses TRBV19 and TRBJ2-1, with TRBD2 identical over 11 bases. The length of the CDR3 is 16 residues. Losses at the gene ends were 5 bases for V and 7 bases for J; bases not matched to a gene: 10. From germline, CDR1 is LNHDA and CDR2 SQIVND (reference sequence). This CDR3 is CASSPRSGRALNEQFF. As DNA, the CDR3 is TGTGCCAGTAGTCCCCGTAGCGGGAGGGCCTTGAATGAGCAGTTCTTC.

This clone was seen once. V usage is TRBV11-2 and J usage is TRBJ2-1; the match to TRBD2 covers 9 bases. V lost 5 bases, J lost 5 bases, and 10 bases stayed unmatched. Germline CDR1 SGHAT, CDR2 FQNNGV. CDR3 length: 16 amino acids. The CDR3 loop reads CASSRYSGSVNNEQFF. In DNA, the CDR3 is TGTGCCAGCAGCCGCTATAGCGGGAGCGTCAACAATGAGCAGTTCTTC.

The chain has TRBV28 and TRBJ1-2; D unclear. The CDR3 covers 14 residues. Trimming removed 8 bases at V and 1 base at J, with 14 bases between. CDR1 and CDR2 from the germline V gene are MDHEN and SYDVKM. In DNA, the CDR3 is TGTGCCAGCGGGGAACAGACCTTTAACTATGGCTACACCTTC. Protein: CASGEQTFNYGYTF.

This clone was detected only a few times. The V gene is TRBV28, the J gene TRBJ1-1; unclear D gene. CDR3 size: 15 residues. Looked up from germline, CDR1 is MDHEN and CDR2 is SYDVKM. V shed 8 bases and J shed 3 bases, with 19 bases lying between them. CDR3 nucleotides: TGTGCCAGCCGGGCTTCGAAAGGTTTCGACACTGAAGCTTTCTTT. Its protein is CASRASKGFDTEAFF.

This clone turned up a few times. CDR3 protein: CASSPRTGGDTGELFF. The CDR3 region has the DNA TGTGCCAGCAGTCCGAGGACAGGGGGCGACACCGGGGAGCTGTTTTTT. The J gene is TRBJ2-2, the V gene TRBV27; 11 bases match TRBD1. This CDR3 spans 16 amino acids. Germline loops: CDR1 MNHEY, CDR2 SMNVEV (reference sequence). Trimming took 5 bases from V and 3 from J; bases not matched to a gene: 5.

This clone is a singleton in its sample. V usage is TRBV2 and J usage is TRBJ2-1; D not certain. The germline V and J ends were trimmed by 2 bases and 10 bases, with 12 bases remaining between them. This CDR3 contains 13 residues. Germline CDR1 is SNHLY and CDR2 is FYNNEI. CDR3 protein: CASSELDVREQFF. The CDR3 nucleotides read TGTGCCAGCAGTGAATTGGACGTGAGGGAGCAGTTCTTC.

This rearrangement joins TRBV6-1 to TRBJ1-2, with D unclear. V was cut by 6 bases and J by 2 bases, with 16 bases left in between. The CDR3 loop spans 15 amino acids. Per germline, CDR1 MNHNS and CDR2 SASEGT. The CDR3 sequence is CASSGPEIRNYGYTF. DNA of the CDR3: TGTGCCAGCAGCGGCCCGGAGATACGAAACTATGGCTACACCTTC.

This clone was recorded only once. The chain carries TRBV7-8 and TRBJ2-2, with TRBD2 matching 10 bases. The V segment lost 2 bases and the J segment 4 bases; nucleotides outside the gene matches: 7. The CDR3 covers 17 residues. Germline CDR1 and CDR2: SGHVS and FQNEAQ. The CDR3 coding sequence is TGTGCCAGCAGCTTAACATTAGCGGGAGGTAGCACCGGGGAGCTGTTTTTT. Protein: CASSLTLAGGSTGELFF.

V usage is TRBV28 and J usage is TRBJ1-1; D uncertain. The V gene's germline CDR1 is MDHEN and CDR2 SYDVKM. The length of the CDR3 is 14 residues. The ends were cut back, 4 bases at V and 1 base at J, with 10 bases in the middle. CDR3: CASSSQMENTEAFF. As DNA, the CDR3 is TGTGCCAGCAGTTCACAGATGGAGAACACTGAAGCTTTCTTT.

V and J are TRBV19 and TRBJ2-4, with a weak D call TRBD1 (6 bases). CDR3 length equals 16 residues. Trimming took off 2 bases at V and 0 bases at J, with 11 bases between the two ends. Germline loops: CDR1 LNHDA, CDR2 SQIVND (reference sequence). CDR3 in amino acids: CASSISPRGAKNIQYF. CDR3 in DNA: TGTGCCAGTAGTATATCCCCCAGGGGAGCCAAAAACATTCAGTACTTC.

A few counts support this clone. The genes are TRBV27 and TRBJ2-5; no clear D gene. This CDR3 has 13 amino acids. Germline CDR1 is MNHEY and CDR2 is SMNVEV (reference sequence). V dropped 2 bases and J dropped 3 bases, with 7 bases sitting between them. CDR3 sequence (DNA): TGTGCCAGCAGTTTAAAGAGAAAAGAGACCCAGTACTTC. Residues: CASSLKRKETQYF.

The chain carries TRBV5-8 and TRBJ2-7; D may match TRBD1 or TRBD2 (5 bases each). The germline CDR1 and CDR2 sequences are SGHTS and YDEGEE. CDR3 length equals 15 residues. V lost 1 base, J lost 0 bases, and 11 bases lay in between. In DNA form, the CDR3 reads TGTGCCAGCAGCTTGAGGGACCGGAGCTCCTACGAGCAGTACTTC. Its protein product is CASSLRDRSSYEQYF.

The V and J genes are TRBV11-3 and TRBJ1-3, with no clear D. The V gene lost 4 bases and the J gene lost 0 bases, with 13 bases spanning the gap. Per the germline V gene, CDR1 is SGHNT and CDR2 is YENEEA. There are 16 residues in the CDR3. Here the CDR3 DNA reads TGTGCCAGCAGCTCCCTCGGACGCCACTCTGGAAACACCATATATTTT. This sequence encodes CASSSLGRHSGNTIYF.

The sample holds a few counts of this clone. J is TRBJ2-1 and V is TRBV11-2, with 10 nucleotides matching TRBD2. The junction had 11 bases not matched to a gene; V was cut back by 0 bases and J by 9 bases. Germline-derived CDR1 and CDR2 are SGHAT and FQNNGV. This CDR3 region has 17 residues. This CDR3 is CASSLDNGAGGYSEQFF. In DNA form, the CDR3 reads TGTGCCAGCAGCTTAGACAACGGAGCGGGAGGGTATAGTGAGCAGTTCTTC.

This chain connects TRBV7-6 to TRBJ2-2, with a possible D match to TRBD1 (6 bases). The CDR3 is made up of 12 amino acids. The V gene's germline CDR1 is SGHVS and CDR2 FNYEAQ. V lost 5 bases, J lost 14 bases, and 15 bases lay in between. CDR3 nucleotides: TGTGCCAGCAGCGGTCCCGCCGGGACACTGTTTTTT. This gives the protein CASSGPAGTLFF.

J is TRBJ2-7 and V is TRBV29-1; a weak D match, TRBD2 (6 bases). V lost 6 bases and J lost 2, with 17 bases in between. Germline V gives CDR1 SQVTM, CDR2 ANQGSEA. The CDR3 is 14 residues long. The CDR3 coding sequence is TGCAGCGTCGCCTCTAGCGCAGACCCCTACGAGCAGTACTTC. Translating gives CSVASSADPYEQYF.

The chain has TRBV11-2 and TRBJ2-5, with TRBD1 matching over 7 bases. Per the germline V gene, CDR1 is SGHAT and CDR2 is FQNNGV. V lost 3 bases and J lost 4; bases outside the gene matches: 8. This CDR3 contains 15 residues. The DNA for the CDR3 is TGTGCCAGCAGCTTCACTATAGGGGGCGGAGAGACCCAGTACTTC. This translates into CASSFTIGGGETQYF.

This clone has more than one count but fewer than ten. At the DNA level, this CDR3 is encoded by other sequences in the same sample as well. V gene TRBV18 combines with J gene TRBJ1-1; D remains unclear. Per the germline V gene, CDR1 is KGHSH and CDR2 is LQKENI. The CDR3 consists of 13 residues. V was cut by 2 bases and J by 0 bases, with 4 bases left in between. The CDR3 protein is CASSPSVNTEAFF. For the CDR3, the DNA is TGTGCCAGCTCACCATCGGTGAACACTGAAGCTTTCTTT.

This clone was seen a few times. The sample holds other DNA sequences that translate to the same CDR3. The J gene is TRBJ1-4, the V gene TRBV19; D ambiguous. In germline, CDR1 is LNHDA, CDR2 SQIVND (reference sequence). CDR3 length equals 14 residues. With 6 bases removed from V and 0 bases from J, the gap between germline ends came to 8 bases. The CDR3 loop reads CASSPGATNEKLFF. The CDR3 coding sequence is TGTGCCAGTAGCCCCGGTGCAACTAATGAAAAACTGTTTTTT.

The chain links TRBV7-8 to TRBJ1-2; D is unresolved. Looked up from germline, CDR1 is SGHVS and CDR2 is FQNEAQ. The CDR3 contains 15 residues. The V gene lost 5 bases and the J gene lost 6 bases, with 19 bases spanning the gap. For the CDR3, the DNA is TGTGCCAGCAGCCCCCGCTGGGAGGGTTTTAATGGCTACACCTTC. Amino acids: CASSPRWEGFNGYTF.

The gene calls are TRBV25-1 and TRBJ1-6, with TRBD1 matching over 7 bases. The germline CDR1 and CDR2 sequences are MGHDK and SYGVNS. Trimming cost V 3 bases and J 9 bases; bases outside gene matches: 5. The CDR3 extends over 14 amino acids. CDR3 in DNA: TGTGCCAGCAGTGATTCCGGGACAGCTTCACCCCTCCACTTT. Protein: CASSDSGTASPLHF.

This chain joins TRBV27 and TRBJ2-6; D might be TRBD1 or TRBD2, each matching 5 bases. Germline V gene lookup returns CDR1 MNHEY and CDR2 SMNVEV (reference sequence). The CDR3 loop spans 19 amino acids. The ends were cut back, 3 bases at V and 0 bases at J, with 18 bases in the middle. CDR3 DNA sequence: TGTGCCAGCAGTTTTCTGGAATTGTGGGGGACCTCTGGGGCCAACGTCCTGACTTTC. It translates to CASSFLELWGTSGANVLTF. The full variable domain, rest sourced from reference TRBV27 and TRBJ2-6, is EAQVTQNPRYLITVTGKKLTVTCSQNMNHEYMSWYRQDPGLGLRQIYYSMNVEVTDKGDVPEGYKVSRKEKRNFPLILESPSPNQTSLYFCASSFLELWGTSGANVLTFGAGSRLTVL.

The chain couples TRBV30 to TRBJ2-2; the D gene could be TRBD1 or TRBD2 (5 bases each). The CDR3 contains 17 residues. The V gene's germline CDR1 is GTSNPN and CDR2 SVGIG (reference sequence). Trimming shortened V by 0 bases and J by 4 bases, and 18 bases separated the two germline ends. CDR3 protein: CAWSVGYEGTGTGELFF. CDR3 in DNA: TGTGCCTGGAGTGTAGGGTATGAGGGGACCGGCACCGGGGAGCTGTTTTTT. Complete variable domain (other parts from reference TRBV30 and TRBJ2-2): SQTIHQWPATLVQPVGSPLSLECTVEGTSNPNLYWYRQAAGRGLQLLFYSVGIGQISSEVPQNLSASRPQDRQFILSSKKLLLSDSGFYLCAWSVGYEGTGTGELFFGEGSRLTVL.

This clone was seen a handful of times. The genes are TRBV10-2 and TRBJ2-7; TRBD1 agrees at 9 bases. Per germline, CDR1 WSHSY and CDR2 SAAADI. The CDR3 contains 14 residues. Trimming removed 3 bases from V and 5 bases from J; junction bases left unmatched: 5. DNA of the CDR3: TGCGCCAGCAGTGAAAACAGGGGGCACGACGAGCAGTACTTC. Protein product: CASSENRGHDEQYF.

V and J are TRBV11-2 and TRBJ2-3; possibly TRBD1 or TRBD2 for D (5 bases each). V dropped 3 bases and J dropped 1 base, with 14 bases sitting between them. The CDR3 has 16 amino acids. Germline loops: CDR1 SGHAT, CDR2 FQNNGV. The chain's CDR3 is CASSFRVQGRTDTQYF. In DNA, the CDR3 is TGTGCCAGCAGCTTTCGCGTGCAGGGACGCACAGATACGCAGTATTTT. Supplemented by reference TRBV11-2 and TRBJ2-3, the full variable domain reads EAGVAQSPRYKIIEKRQSVAFWCNPISGHATLYWYQQILGQGPKLLIQFQNNGVVDDSQLPKDRFSAERLKGVDSTLKIQPAKLEDSAVYLCASSFRVQGRTDTQYFGPGTRLTVL.

The chain has TRBV27 and TRBJ2-7; 14 nucleotides line up with TRBD2. J lost 6 bases, V lost 5 bases, and 3 bases had no gene match. This CDR3 is 14 amino acids long. The germline gives CDR1 MNHEY, CDR2 SMNVEV (reference sequence). The CDR3 spells CASSRLAGGVEQYF. DNA for the CDR3: TGTGCCAGCAGTCGACTAGCGGGAGGGGTCGAGCAGTACTTC.

This clone was seen a handful of times. The rearrangement uses TRBV6-6 and TRBJ1-5; no clear D gene. CDR1 is MNHNY, CDR2 SVGAGI, per germline (reference sequence). V was pared by 4 bases and J by 10 bases, with 20 bases between. This CDR3 is built from 15 residues. CDR3 sequence reads: CASSSPHLRGAPQHF. The CDR3 DNA reads TGTGCCAGCAGTTCCCCCCACCTTAGAGGCGCACCCCAGCATTTT.

The V gene is TRBV29-1, the J gene TRBJ2-3; possibly TRBD2 for D (6 bases). The CDR3 runs to 12 residues. Germline V gene data show CDR1 as SQVTM and CDR2 as ANQGSEA. The V end lost 4 bases, the J end lost 2 bases, and 7 bases lay between the germline ends. The CDR3 here is CSVVRDTDTQYF. In DNA form, the CDR3 reads TGCAGCGTTGTGCGGGACACAGATACGCAGTATTTT.

The J gene is TRBJ1-1, the V gene TRBV7-6; TRBD1 matches at 9 bases. The CDR3 has 13 residues. The V gene end was trimmed by 4 bases and the J gene end by 11 bases; junction bases not matched to a gene: 8. Germline V lookup: CDR1 SGHVS, CDR2 FNYEAQ. The CDR3 reads CASSSVDRGRAFF. The CDR3 DNA follows: TGTGCCAGCAGCTCCGTCGACAGGGGGAGGGCTTTCTTT.

The genes are TRBV7-3 and TRBJ2-1, with D possibly TRBD1 on 5 matching bases. Germline lookup yields CDR1 SGHTA and CDR2 FQGTGA. This CDR3 is 13 amino acids long. Trimming removed 1 base at V and 15 bases at J, with 16 bases between. CDR3 nucleotide sequence: TGTGCCAGCAGCTTAAAGGGGAAGGGTTCAGCGTTCTTC. The encoded protein is CASSLKGKGSAFF.